This section outlines one T cell receptor beta chain sequence together with its context. The J segment lost 1 base and the V segment lost 6 bases, leaving 1 base of the junction unmatched. The germline CDR1 and CDR2 sequences are LNHDA and SQIVND (reference sequence). CDR3 length: 15 residues. These data are taken from a study of blood T cell repertoires in COVID-19. Study as a whole: Acute and convalescent COVID-19 samples came from the United States, Italy and Spain. Sources were T cells, B-cell-depleted T cells, or PBMCs; the material itself was cDNA or gDNA.

Original methodology: Reference gene primer amplification gave nucleated cell count estimates. TCRdb's table, derived via immunoSEQ multiplex PCR, lists solely in-frame clones and lacks some. That table furnishes V, J and clone size, whereas the DNA furnished D and trimming. Among 85,000 to 90,000 clones listed, 65% to 90% were seen once. The gene calls are TRBV19 and TRBJ1-6; the match to TRBD1 covers 9 bases. This clonotype was obtained from an elderly woman with active or convalescent COVID-19. Sequencing was carried out using peripheral blood. The CDR3: CASRDRGSYNSPLHF. The CDR3 DNA is TGTGCCAGTAGGGACAGGGGATCCTATAATTCACCCCTCCACTTT. Combining the CDR3 with reference TRBV19 and TRBJ1-6 gives the whole variable domain DGGITQSPKYLFRKEGQNVTLSCEQNLNHDAMYWYRQDPGQGLRLIYYSQIVNDFQKGDIAEGYSVSREKKESFPLTVTSAQKNPTAFYLCASRDRGSYNSPLHFGNGTRLTVT.